Shown below are 17 T cell receptor beta chains from a single sample sequenced in a study of breast tumors, draining lymph nodes, adjacent tissues. One entry per CDR3 protein, called by TCRdb with MiXCR from the multiplex PCR reads. The data hold around 17,000 distinct CDR3 sequences, with just under 45% observed a single time. Sequences were obtained from tumor-adjacent breast tissue. The receptors shown here come from a female donor with breast cancer. Some clones in this sample may be carry-over from other donors' samples.

V usage is TRBV7-3 and J usage is TRBJ2-3, with TRBD2 matching over 9 bases. This CDR3 contains 15 residues. Losses at the gene ends were 6 bases for V and 7 bases for J; bases not matched to a gene: 11. The germline V gene has CDR1 SGHTA and CDR2 FQGTGA. This chain's CDR3 is CASSRSGGIENTQYF. The CDR3 DNA sequence: TGTGCCAGCAGTCGGAGCGGGGGGATTGAAAATACGCAGTATTTT.

The chain couples TRBV10-3 to TRBJ2-7; 7 positions match TRBD1. The ends lost 5 bases at V and 2 bases at J; junction bases unmatched: 9. The germline V gene encodes CDR1 ENHRY and CDR2 SYGVKD. CDR3 size: 15 residues. The CDR3 is CAISSQGVRAYEQYF. CDR3 nucleotides: TGTGCCATCAGTTCGCAGGGGGTCCGTGCCTACGAGCAGTACTTC.

The V gene is TRBV19, the J gene TRBJ2-2; D gene unclear. Between the trimmed V and J ends, which lost 7 bases and 3 bases, there was a span of 3 bases. The V gene's germline CDR1 is LNHDA and CDR2 SQIVND (reference sequence). This CDR3 region has 11 residues. CDR3 coding DNA: TGTGCCAGTACCTACACCGGGGAGCTGTTTTTT. Residues: CASTYTGELFF.

Relative to its sample, this clonotype is medium-sized. V usage is TRBV5-6 and J usage is TRBJ2-1; 8 bases agree with TRBD2. The CDR3 is made up of 15 amino acids. The germline V gene encodes CDR1 SGHDT and CDR2 YYEEEE. The junction had 9 bases not matched to a gene; V was cut back by 6 bases and J by 4 bases. This CDR3 reads CASILRLAQYNEQFF. The CDR3 DNA reads TGTGCCAGCATTCTTCGACTAGCGCAATACAATGAGCAGTTCTTC.

There are many counts of this clonotype. CDR3 DNA sequence: TGTGCCAGCAGTTTAACAGCAGGGGGCATCTATGGCTACACCTTC. Its translation: CASSLTAGGIYGYTF. This chain uses TRBV27 with TRBJ1-2; 8 positions match TRBD1. There are 15 residues in the CDR3. Germline values: CDR1 MNHEY, CDR2 SMNVEV (reference sequence). Trimming at V came to 2 bases and at J to 4 bases, leaving 6 bases not matched to a gene.

Ten or more counts support this clonotype. This chain uses TRBV10-2 with TRBJ1-1, with D tentatively TRBD1 (6 bases). The V gene's germline CDR1 is WSHSY and CDR2 SAAADI. The CDR3 covers 13 residues. V was trimmed by 8 bases and J by 3 bases, leaving 13 bases between them. This CDR3 is CASAGAADTEAFF. DNA for the CDR3: TGCGCCAGCGCAGGGGCCGCCGACACTGAAGCTTTCTTT.

This clonotype is categorized as medium-sized (0.01 to 0.1%). V usage is TRBV4-1 and J usage is TRBJ2-7; 10 bases match TRBD1. The ends lost 4 bases at V and 3 bases at J; junction bases unmatched: 6. Germline CDR1 reads MGHRA; CDR2 reads YSYEKL. The CDR3 runs to 15 residues. CDR3 sequence (DNA): TGCGCCAGCAGCCTTTCGGACAGGGGGGACTACGAGCAGTACTTC. This gives the protein CASSLSDRGDYEQYF.

This clonotype was recorded many times. The gene calls are TRBV11-1 and TRBJ2-5, with a weak D call TRBD2 (5 bases). The ends were cut back, 5 bases at V and 5 bases at J, with 12 bases in the middle. The CDR3 totals 13 residues. Germline-derived CDR1 and CDR2 are SGHAT and FQDESV (reference sequence). The CDR3 DNA follows: TGTGCCAGCAGCCTCAGACCGGGGGAGACCCAGTACTTC. It specifies CASSLRPGETQYF.

The rearrangement uses TRBV29-1 and TRBJ1-2; 7 nucleotides line up with TRBD1. Germline assignment: CDR1 SQVTM and CDR2 ANQGSEA. With 8 bases clipped from V and 2 bases from J, the junction kept 5 bases outside the gene matches. The CDR3 consists of 12 residues. In nucleotides, the CDR3 is TGCAGCATCCAGACAGGGAACTATGGCTACACCTTC. This sequence encodes CSIQTGNYGYTF.

This clonotype was seen at least ten times. The J gene is TRBJ2-7, the V gene TRBV6-5; no clear D. The CDR3 length is 13 residues. Trimming left V 6 bases short and J 3 bases short, with 12 bases between. Germline V lookup: CDR1 MNHEY, CDR2 SVGAGI. The CDR3 DNA reads as TGTGCCAGCAGCTCGGACCCCGGCTACGAGCAGTACTTC. It yields the protein CASSSDPGYEQYF.

There are many counts of this clonotype. The gene calls are TRBV5-1 and TRBJ2-2; D is possibly TRBD2 (5 bases). Germline CDR1 reads SGHRS; CDR2 reads YFSETQ. CDR3 length: 15 residues. Trimming took off 0 bases at V and 7 bases at J, with 13 bases between the two ends. CDR3 sequence: CASSLEGAPGGELFF. The CDR3 DNA is TGCGCCAGCAGCTTGGAGGGAGCGCCCGGCGGGGAGCTGTTTTTT.

A word on this clonotype: This may arise from a read error, as a much more abundant clone is one base away. This rearrangement joins TRBV19 to TRBJ1-1; D remains ambiguous. The CDR3 totals 13 residues. V was trimmed by 5 bases and J by 4 bases, leaving 11 bases between them. Germline values: CDR1 LNHDA, CDR2 SQIVND (reference sequence). CDR3 DNA sequence: TGTGCCAGTAGTTTGACACTGAGCACTGAAGCTTTCTTT. It is translated as CASSLTLSTEAFF.

This clonotype was seen a single time. A read error may produce the germline difference seen at one junction end. This sequence joins TRBV28 and TRBJ1-2, with no clear D. The germline V gene encodes CDR1 MDHEN and CDR2 SYDVKM. This CDR3 contains 13 residues. CDR3 sequence reads: CAGSLWQNYGYTF. CDR3 coding DNA: TGTGCCGGCAGTTTATGGCAGAACTATGGCTACACCTTC.

For this clonotype: Since a much larger clone is just one base distant, this may be a read error. The V gene is TRBV11-2, the J gene TRBJ2-7; 9 bases are shared with TRBD2. J gave up 3 bases and V 1 base, and 4 bases lay outside the gene matches. Germline loops: CDR1 SGHAT, CDR2 FQNNGV. The CDR3 is made up of 15 amino acids. CDR3 region: CASSLGTSAVYEQYF. CDR3 bases: TGTGCCAGCAGCTTAGGGACTAGCGCGGTCTACGAGCAGTACTTC.

This clonotype was counted at least ten times. The chain links TRBV7-3 to TRBJ2-1, with TRBD1 matching over 7 bases. Losses at the gene ends were 4 bases for V and 5 bases for J; bases not matched to a gene: 8. Germline CDR1 is SGHTA and CDR2 is FQGTGA. The CDR3 has 15 amino acids. The CDR3 loop is CASSSTRDSNNEQFF. For the CDR3, the DNA is TGTGCCAGCAGCTCGACTCGGGACAGTAACAATGAGCAGTTCTTC.

This clonotype was counted ten times or more. Possible read error: a much larger clone is one base away. The chain has TRBV6-2 or TRBV6-3 and TRBJ1-6, with a possible D match to TRBD1 (5 bases). CDR1 and CDR2 (germline): MNHEY, SVGEGT. V was shortened by 5 bases and J by 8 bases, with 13 bases between the two germline ends. CDR3 size: 14 residues. The CDR3: CASSHEDTYSPLHF. CDR3 nucleotides: TGTGCCAGCAGTCATGAGGACACCTATTCACCCCTCCACTTT.

This clonotype occurred many times. With a much larger clone just one base away, this may be a read error. The rearrangement joins TRBV7-3 to TRBJ2-5; a weak D match, TRBD1 (7 bases). The CDR3 runs 15 residues. Germline V CDR1 and CDR2: SGHTA, FQGTGA. Written as DNA, the CDR3 is TGTGCCAGCAGCTTATATGCGGGACAGTTAGAGACCCAGCACTTC. It encodes CASSLYAGQLETQHF.